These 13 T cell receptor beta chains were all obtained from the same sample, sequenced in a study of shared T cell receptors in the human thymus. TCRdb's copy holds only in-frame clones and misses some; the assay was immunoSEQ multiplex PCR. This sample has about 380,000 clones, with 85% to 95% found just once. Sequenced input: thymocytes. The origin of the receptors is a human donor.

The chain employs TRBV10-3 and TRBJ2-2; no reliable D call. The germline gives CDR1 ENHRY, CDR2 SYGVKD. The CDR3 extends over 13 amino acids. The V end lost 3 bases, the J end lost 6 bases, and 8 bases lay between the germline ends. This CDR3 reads CAISDPRPGELFF. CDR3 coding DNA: TGTGCCATCAGTGACCCTAGGCCCGGGGAGCTGTTTTTT.

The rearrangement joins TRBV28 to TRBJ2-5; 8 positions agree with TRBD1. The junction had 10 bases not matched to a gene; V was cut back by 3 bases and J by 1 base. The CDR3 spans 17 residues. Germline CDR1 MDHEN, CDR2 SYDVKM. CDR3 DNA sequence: TGTGCCAGCAGTTTTCCACACCCCGACAGGGGCCAAGAGACCCAGTACTTC. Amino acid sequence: CASSFPHPDRGQETQYF.

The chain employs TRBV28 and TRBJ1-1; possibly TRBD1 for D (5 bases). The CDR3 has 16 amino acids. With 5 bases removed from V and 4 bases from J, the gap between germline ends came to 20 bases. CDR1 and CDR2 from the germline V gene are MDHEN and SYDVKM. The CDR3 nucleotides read TGTGCCAGCAGTCCTTCCGGGAGGACATGGATCACTGAAGCTTTCTTT. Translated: CASSPSGRTWITEAFF.

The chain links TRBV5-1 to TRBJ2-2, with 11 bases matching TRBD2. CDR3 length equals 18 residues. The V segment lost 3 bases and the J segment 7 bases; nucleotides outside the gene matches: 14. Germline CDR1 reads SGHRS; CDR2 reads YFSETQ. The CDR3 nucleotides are TGCGCCAGCAGCTCTGTACCACTTAGCGGGAGGGCGATCGGGGAGCTGTTTTTT. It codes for CASSSVPLSGRAIGELFF.

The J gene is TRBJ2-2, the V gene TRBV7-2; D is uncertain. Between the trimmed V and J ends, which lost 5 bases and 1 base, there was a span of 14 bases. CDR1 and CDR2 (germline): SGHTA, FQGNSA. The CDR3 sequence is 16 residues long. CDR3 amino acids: CASSLARRLNTGELFF. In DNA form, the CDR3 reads TGTGCCAGCAGCCTCGCGAGGCGGTTGAACACCGGGGAGCTGTTTTTT.

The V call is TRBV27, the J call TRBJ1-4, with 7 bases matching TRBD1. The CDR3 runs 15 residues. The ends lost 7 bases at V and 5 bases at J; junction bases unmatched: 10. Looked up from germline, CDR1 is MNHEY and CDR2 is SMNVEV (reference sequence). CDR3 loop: CASKNHRGKNEKLFF. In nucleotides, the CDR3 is TGTGCCAGCAAAAACCACAGGGGCAAGAATGAAAAACTGTTTTTT.

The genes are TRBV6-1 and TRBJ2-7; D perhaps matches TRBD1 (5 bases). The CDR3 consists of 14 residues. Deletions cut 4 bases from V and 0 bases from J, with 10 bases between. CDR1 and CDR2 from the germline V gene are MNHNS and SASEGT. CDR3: CASSARAASYEQYF. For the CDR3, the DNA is TGTGCCAGCAGTGCCAGGGCGGCCTCCTACGAGCAGTACTTC.

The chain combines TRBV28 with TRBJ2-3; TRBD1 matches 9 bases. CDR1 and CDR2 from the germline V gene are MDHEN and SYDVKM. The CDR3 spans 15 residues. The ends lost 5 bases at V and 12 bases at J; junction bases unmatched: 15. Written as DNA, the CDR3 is TGTGCCAGCAGTCCGGGACAGGGTGGCAACAGGCATCAGTATTTT. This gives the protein CASSPGQGGNRHQYF.

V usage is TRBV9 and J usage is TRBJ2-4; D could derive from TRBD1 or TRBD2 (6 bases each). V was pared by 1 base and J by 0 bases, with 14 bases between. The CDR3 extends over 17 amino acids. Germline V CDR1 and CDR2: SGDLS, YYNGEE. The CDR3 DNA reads TGTGCCAGCAGCGTAAGAGGGGGAGGCCCAGCCAAAAACATTCAGTACTTC. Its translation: CASSVRGGGPAKNIQYF.

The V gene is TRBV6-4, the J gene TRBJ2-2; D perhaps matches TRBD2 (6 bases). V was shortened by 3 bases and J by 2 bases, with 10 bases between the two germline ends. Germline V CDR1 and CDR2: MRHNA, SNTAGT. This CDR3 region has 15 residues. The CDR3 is CASSEMGLNTGELFF. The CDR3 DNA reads TGTGCCAGCAGTGAAATGGGACTTAACACCGGGGAGCTGTTTTTT.

The CDR3 nucleotides read TGTGCCAGCAGACCCCAGGGGGCAAAGGGCACTGAAGCTTTCTTT. Its protein product is CASRPQGAKGTEAFF. This chain links TRBV27 with TRBJ1-1; 8 bases are a match to TRBD1. Germline V lookup: CDR1 MNHEY, CDR2 SMNVEV (reference sequence). The CDR3 is 15 residues long. Unmatched junction bases numbered 10, after V lost 6 bases and J lost 4 bases.

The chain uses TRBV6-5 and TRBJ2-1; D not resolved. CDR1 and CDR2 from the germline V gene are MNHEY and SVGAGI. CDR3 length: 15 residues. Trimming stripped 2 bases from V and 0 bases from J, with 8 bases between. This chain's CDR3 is CASSYGLSSYNEQFF. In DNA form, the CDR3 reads TGTGCCAGCAGTTACGGGCTAAGCTCCTACAATGAGCAGTTCTTC.

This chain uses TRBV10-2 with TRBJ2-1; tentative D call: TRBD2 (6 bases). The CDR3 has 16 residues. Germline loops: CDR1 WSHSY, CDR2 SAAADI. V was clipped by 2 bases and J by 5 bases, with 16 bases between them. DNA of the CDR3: TGCGCCAGCAGTGAGCGGGAGTTGGTTACGGACAATGAGCAGTTCTTC. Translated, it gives CASSERELVTDNEQFF.